This TCR beta chain was obtained from a study of blood T cell repertoires in COVID-19. Study background: From the United States, Italy and Spain came samples of acute and convalescent COVID-19.

Per the original data handling: Estimation of nucleated cell counts was performed using reference gene primer amplification. Sequenced by immunoSEQ multiplex PCR; TCRdb stores in-frame clones only, minus some. Clone size and the V and J calls come from that table; the DNA yielded D and trimming. The table has roughly 70,000 clones, approximately 81% seen once. V lost 3 bases and J 1 base, leaving 9 bases between the germline ends. Germline V gives CDR1 SGHTA, CDR2 FQGNSA. CDR3 length equals 14 residues. V gene TRBV7-2 combines with J gene TRBJ1-1; a weak D match, TRBD1 (5 bases). The receptor was isolated from an elderly woman with active or convalescent COVID-19. The sequenced sample consisted of peripheral blood. Here the CDR3 DNA reads TGTGCCAGCAGCTTGGGAGGGGCGAACACTGAAGCTTTCTTT. Protein: CASSLGGANTEAFF.